This T cell receptor beta chain was recovered during a study of blood T cell repertoires in COVID-19 (dated by TCRdb to 2018 to 2021). Regarding the complete study: Collaborator samples came from the United States, Italy and Spain and covered acute and convalescent phases of COVID-19. The material from the prospective study consisted of cDNA or gDNA derived from T cells, B-cell-depleted T cells, or PBMCs. Deeply sampled blood TCRbeta repertoires from subjects exposed to, actively infected with, or recovered from COVID-19 were included in the dataset. The repertoires were made available in a free public database intended to serve as a resource for research on the immune response to SARS-CoV-2. Samples were obtained from the ongoing ImmuneRACE study (first 160 participants) and from 1,200 or so subjects provided by 6 global collaborators. Sample metadata almost always included a de-identified subject ID, COVID-19 status, age in years and sex. Where available, HLA class I and class II types were taken from metadata supplied by the sample provider and were not determined by assay-based typing. What the research found in general, with its limitations: The quantity of clinical and demographic metadata differed by source and by participant and was supplied without curation.

The immunoSEQ Assay, a bias-controlled multiplex PCR, was used to amplify TCRbeta CDR3 regions from genomic DNA. The authors processed their data as follows. Nucleated cell counts per sample were estimated from amplification of reference gene primers within the assay. To quantify the absolute abundance of each unique TCRbeta CDR3 rearrangement, sequence reads were collapsed and filtered. For each sample, productive Simpson clonality was calculated by taking the square root of Simpson's diversity index across productive rearrangements. TCRdb's version of the immuneACCESS table is confined to in-frame rearrangements and falls short of the full clone set. An unresolved V gene accounts for under half of the shortfall where checked; the remainder is of unknown origin. D and trimming come from the DNA, and the V and J calls and clone size come from that table. The sample table records around 260,000 clones; around nine tenths of these occur just once. The ten biggest clones cover around 9.5% of the sample.

Another Seattle source contributed samples from volunteer blood donors who had recovered from COVID-19. The collaborating institutions used their own protocols to collect whole blood in K2EDTA tubes. For TCRbeta analysis, collaborators shipped samples in one of three forms: frozen whole blood, isolated PBMCs, or DNA extracted from either of those sample types. For this clone: This receptor's antigen is unknown. No base quality values were provided; no much bigger clone lies one nucleotide off.

Sequences were obtained from peripheral blood. This TCR was recovered from a man between 35 and 55 years old who had recovered from COVID-19.

CDR3 reads: CASSQGVGVGYEQYF. The DNA sequence is TGTGCCAGCAGCCAAGGAGTAGGGGTAGGGTACGAGCAGTACTTC. Rearrangement joined TRBV4-2 to TRBJ2-7; the D region possibly corresponds to TRBD1 (5 bases align). The germline V gene sets CDR1 to LGHNA and CDR2 to YNFKEQ. The trim is 1 base for V and 4 bases for J, with a gap of 14 bases between the germline ends. The CDR3 sequence holds 15 residues, the cysteine and phenylalanine included. Only the CDR3 DNA stays, 45 bases, in frame from base 1.